The 16 T cell receptor beta chains below come from one sample, sequenced in a study of T cell repertoires in ileal Crohn's disease. This table comes from immunoSEQ multiplex PCR, and its TCRdb copy is limited to in-frame clones, with some not included. The sample consists of about 7,000 clones, roughly three quarters of them appearing once. The sample taken for sequencing was ileal tissue. The receptors stem from an adult with Crohn's disease.

The genes are TRBV5-1 and TRBJ2-5; 8 bases fit TRBD2. The V and J ends lost 0 bases and 5 bases, in that order; junction bases with no gene match: 3. CDR3 size: 14 residues. CDR1 SGHRS and CDR2 YFSETQ come from the germline V gene. Here the CDR3 reads CASSLDPGGETQYF. The CDR3 nucleotides read TGCGCCAGCAGCTTGGACCCGGGGGGGGAGACCCAGTACTTC.

V gene TRBV6-1 combines with J gene TRBJ1-4, with 9 bases matching TRBD1. The V segment lost 10 bases and the J segment 8 bases; nucleotides outside the gene matches: 11. Germline V lookup: CDR1 MNHNS, CDR2 SASEGT. This CDR3 contains 14 residues. In nucleotides, the CDR3 is TGTGCCACCAATTGGGACAGGGATGGCGAAAAACTGTTTTTT. Its protein product is CATNWDRDGEKLFF.

The rearrangement links TRBV28 to TRBJ2-7; 10 bases match TRBD1. CDR1 and CDR2 (germline): MDHEN, SYDVKM. This CDR3 is 14 amino acids long. The V and J ends lost 3 bases and 6 bases, in that order; junction bases with no gene match: 5. The CDR3 spells CASSFVGQGTEQYF. The CDR3 DNA is TGTGCCAGCAGTTTTGTGGGACAGGGGACCGAGCAGTACTTC.

The CDR3 bases are TGTGCCAGCAGCAAACAGGGGGGTTGGAACACTGAAGCTTTCTTT. This encodes CASSKQGGWNTEAFF. The J gene is TRBJ1-1, the V gene TRBV7-2; TRBD1 matches 8 bases. J was trimmed by 1 base and V by 5 bases; bases with no gene match: 6. Germline CDR1 and CDR2: SGHTA and FQGNSA. This CDR3 comprises 15 residues.

This chain connects TRBV20-1 to TRBJ2-5; D gene ambiguous. Trimming cost V 5 bases and J 3 bases, with 4 bases left between them. This CDR3 has 10 residues. Germline V gene data show CDR1 as DFQATT and CDR2 as SNEGSKA (reference sequence). CDR3 DNA sequence: TGCAGTGCTCAGAAAGAGACCCAGTACTTC. Its protein product is CSAQKETQYF.

V is TRBV4-1 and J is TRBJ2-1; TRBD2 agrees at 10 bases. Per germline, CDR1 MGHRA and CDR2 YSYEKL. CDR3 length equals 18 residues. With V trimmed by 0 bases and J by 8 bases, 13 bases remained unmatched. CDR3 region: CASSQELAGVNPYDEQFF. The CDR3 DNA reads TGCGCCAGCAGCCAAGAGCTAGCGGGAGTCAATCCTTACGATGAGCAGTTCTTC.

The chain employs TRBV18 and TRBJ2-5; 9 positions match TRBD2. Germline assignment: CDR1 KGHSH and CDR2 LQKENI. With V trimmed by 8 bases and J by 2 bases, 6 bases remained unmatched. This CDR3 spans 14 amino acids. The CDR3 protein is CASATSGRQETQYF. CDR3 bases: TGTGCCAGCGCGACTAGCGGAAGACAAGAGACCCAGTACTTC. Full variable domain (remainder filled in from reference TRBV18 and TRBJ2-5): NAGVMQNPRHLVRRRGQEARLRCSPMKGHSHVYWYRQLPEEGLKFMVYLQKENIIDESGMPKERFSAEFPKEGPSILRIQQVVRGDSAAYFCASATSGRQETQYFGPGTRLLVL.

The chain uses TRBV10-2 and TRBJ2-5; 8 bases match TRBD1. The J call is uncertain, as TRBJ2-7 better fits the DNA end. Germline-derived CDR1 and CDR2 are WSHSY and SAAADI. This CDR3 comprises 13 residues. The CDR3 DNA reads as TGCGCCAGCAGAGACAGGGGTCGATACGAGCAGTACTTC. Translating gives CASRDRGRYEQYF.

V and J are TRBV5-1 and TRBJ1-6; D gene unclear. Germline V lookup: CDR1 SGHRS, CDR2 YFSETQ. V shed 4 bases and J shed 8 bases, with 10 bases lying between them. There are 13 residues in the CDR3. This CDR3 is CASSRSADSPLHF. The CDR3 DNA follows: TGCGCCAGCAGCCGTTCAGCGGATTCACCCCTCCACTTT. The full variable domain, completed using reference TRBV5-1 and TRBJ1-6, is KAGVTQTPRYLIKTRGQQVTLSCSPISGHRSVSWYQQTPGQGLQFLFEYFSETQRNKGNFPGRFSGRQFSNSRSEMNVSTLELGDSALYLCASSRSADSPLHFGNGTRLTVT.

The genes are TRBV5-4 and TRBJ1-3; TRBD1 might be the D (6 bases). CDR1 and CDR2 from the germline V gene are SGHNT and YYREEE (reference sequence). The CDR3 sequence is 14 residues long. V dropped 8 bases and J dropped 2 bases, with 14 bases sitting between them. The CDR3 here is CASTIQGAGNTIYF. CDR3 DNA sequence: TGTGCCAGTACCATACAGGGAGCTGGAAACACCATATATTTT. The whole variable domain, remainder taken from reference TRBV5-4 and TRBJ1-3, is ETGVTQSPTHLIKTRGQQVTLRCSSQSGHNTVSWYQQALGQGPQFIFQYYREEENGRGNFPPRFSGLQFPNYSSELNVNALELDDSALYLCASTIQGAGNTIYFGEGSWLTVV.

The V call is TRBV29-1, the J call TRBJ2-5; D might be TRBD1 (6 bases). The germline V gene encodes CDR1 SQVTM and CDR2 ANQGSEA. V was cut by 8 bases and J by 5 bases, with 12 bases left in between. The CDR3 length is 11 residues. In DNA, the CDR3 is TGCAGCTCAGGGCAGGGGGAGACCCAGTACTTC. Protein product: CSSGQGETQYF.

The chain uses TRBV6-4 and TRBJ2-7, with TRBD2 matching over 10 bases. Germline V CDR1 and CDR2: MRHNA, SNTAGT. This CDR3 has 14 residues. J gave up 3 bases and V 8 bases, and 7 bases lay outside the gene matches. Written as DNA, the CDR3 is TGTGCCAGCTGGCTTAGCGGGAGGCGCTACGAGCAGTACTTC. Its translation is CASWLSGRRYEQYF.

The V gene is TRBV29-1, the J gene TRBJ2-7; 7 bases fit TRBD1. Germline trimming cut 1 base from V and 6 bases from J; bases unmatched to any gene: 3. The CDR3 is 12 amino acids. CDR1 and CDR2 from the germline V gene are SQVTM and ANQGSEA. Written as DNA, the CDR3 is TGCAGCGTTGAAGGACAGGGTCTCGAGCAGTACTTC. This gives the protein CSVEGQGLEQYF.

V is TRBV6-5 and J is TRBJ2-7, with 10 bases identical to TRBD2. Germline V gives CDR1 MNHEY, CDR2 SVGAGI. The CDR3 covers 15 residues. V was pared by 6 bases and J by 4 bases, with 9 bases of the junction left unmatched. CDR3 sequence (DNA): TGTGCCAGCAGCCTACTAGCGGGAAGGACGTACGAGCAGTACTTC. Amino acids: CASSLLAGRTYEQYF.

CDR3 bases: TGTGCCAGTAGTATGGACAGCGGCTACACCTTC. As protein: CASSMDSGYTF. This rearrangement joins TRBV19 to TRBJ1-2, with a weak D call TRBD1 (6 bases). CDR3 length equals 11 residues. V lost 3 bases to trimming and J lost 8 bases, with 7 bases between them. CDR1 is LNHDA and CDR2 is SQIVND in the germline V gene (reference sequence).

This clone was seen a single time. CDR3 in DNA: TGTGCCAGCAGTTATGAGAAGTGGAGCAATCAGCCCCAGCATTTT. Translating gives CASSYEKWSNQPQHF. The V and J genes are TRBV6-6 and TRBJ1-5, with D unresolved. The CDR3 has 15 amino acids. Deletions cut 3 bases from V and 1 base from J, with 10 bases between. CDR1 is MNHNY, CDR2 SVGAGI, per germline (reference sequence).